Listed below are T cell receptor beta chains from one sample, sequenced in a study of Ad26.COV2.S vaccination and SARS-CoV-2 variants. Data came from immunoSEQ multiplex PCR; TCRdb stores just in-frame clones and leaves some out. The sample yields over 400,000 clones, about 90% seen once. The specimen was peripheral blood, collected in a trial of Ad26.COV2.S vaccine versus placebo. The receptor source for this set is a person between 18 and 65 years old who received the Ad26.COV2.S COVID-19 vaccine or a placebo. Each CDR3 is given with its conserved first and last residue. The D gene is left open where the match is weak. Expanded clones get a size class; other rows say once, few or many, or leave the size out.

>10|TRBV30|NA|NA|TRBJ2-5
CALSYQTQYF
TGTGCCTTGTCCTATCAGACCCAGTACTTC
>14|TRBV4-3|NA|NA|TRBJ1-5
CASSQERSNQPQHF
TGCGCCAGCAGCCAAGAAAGAAGCAATCAGCCCCAGCATTTT
>14|TRBV7-2|NA|NA|TRBJ1-2
CASSLARQNYGYTF
TGTGCCAGCAGCTTAGCGCGGCAGAACTATGGCTACACCTTC
>16|TRBV7-2|NA|NA|TRBJ2-7
CASSQRVSAISYEQYF
TGTGCCAGCAGTCAGAGGGTCAGCGCGATCTCCTACGAGCAGTACTTC
>13|TRBV3-1/TRBV3-2|NA|NA|TRBJ2-1
CASSPQGTTEQFF
TGTGCCAGCAGCCCTCAGGGGACAACCGAGCAGTTCTTC
>17|TRBV11-2|NA|TRBD2|TRBJ2-2
CASSSGLAGATTGELFF
TGTGCCAGCAGCTCGGGACTAGCGGGGGCGACCACCGGGGAGCTGTTTTTT
>16|TRBV7-2|NA|TRBD2|TRBJ2-1
CASSHPGDSGGYEQFF
TGTGCCAGCAGCCACCCGGGGGATAGCGGGGGCTATGAGCAGTTCTTC
>17|TRBV18|NA|NA|TRBJ1-6
CASSAGTGITYNSPLHF
TGTGCCAGCTCAGCCGGGACCGGAATTACCTATAATTCACCCCTCCACTTT
>15|TRBV4-3|NA|TRBD2|TRBJ2-7
CASSQGYPSGYEQYF
TGCGCCAGCAGCCAAGGGTACCCTAGCGGCTACGAGCAGTACTTC
>16|TRBV5-6|NA|NA|TRBJ2-3
CASSRKFVFSTDTQYF
TGTGCCAGCAGCCGGAAGTTCGTTTTTAGCACAGATACGCAGTATTTT
>14|TRBV18|once|TRBD2|TRBJ2-7
CASSGGGAPDEQYF
TGTGCCAGCTCAGGCGGGGGGGCGCCAGACGAGCAGTACTTC
>14|TRBV6-2/TRBV6-3|once|NA|TRBJ1-4
CASSRDGGNEKLFF
TGTGCCAGCAGCCGTGACGGAGGTAATGAAAAACTGTTTTTT
>17|TRBV28|NA|TRBD1|TRBJ1-4
CASSTQDRGLSNEKLFF
TGTGCCAGCAGTACCCAGGACAGGGGGCTATCTAATGAAAAACTGTTTTTT
>14|TRBV5-4|NA|TRBD1|TRBJ1-5
CASSFPRGHQPQHF
TGTGCCAGCAGCTTTCCCAGGGGGCACCAGCCCCAGCATTTT
>15|TRBV7-8|NA|NA|TRBJ2-3
CASSLLAGITDTQYF
TGTGCCAGCAGCTTATTGGCAGGGATCACAGATACGCAGTATTTT
>12|TRBV5-4|NA|TRBD1|TRBJ2-7
CASRQGAGEQYF
TGTGCCAGCAGACAGGGGGCGGGTGAGCAGTACTTC
>14|TRBV19|NA|TRBD1|TRBJ1-4
CASMTGGAEEKLFF
TGTGCCAGTATGACAGGGGGCGCAGAAGAAAAACTGTTTTTT
>17|TRBV19|NA|NA|TRBJ2-3
CASSPRDRYRDTDTQYF
TGTGCCAGTAGTCCGAGAGACAGGTATCGGGACACAGATACGCAGTATTTT
>14|TRBV18|NA|NA|TRBJ2-3
CASSPGPWGNTQYF
TGTGCCAGCTCACCCGGACCGTGGGGAAATACGCAGTATTTT
>14|TRBV10-3|NA|NA|TRBJ2-7
CAISESGRGGVQYF
TGTGCCATCAGTGAGTCGGGCAGGGGAGGGGTGCAGTACTTC
>12|TRBV11-3|NA|NA|TRBJ2-7
CASSVIGGEQYF
TGTGCCAGCAGCGTGATAGGGGGGGAGCAGTACTTC
>14|TRBV10-1|NA|NA|TRBJ2-3
CASSEAGSTDTQYF
TGCGCCAGCAGTGAGGCGGGGAGCACAGATACGCAGTATTTT